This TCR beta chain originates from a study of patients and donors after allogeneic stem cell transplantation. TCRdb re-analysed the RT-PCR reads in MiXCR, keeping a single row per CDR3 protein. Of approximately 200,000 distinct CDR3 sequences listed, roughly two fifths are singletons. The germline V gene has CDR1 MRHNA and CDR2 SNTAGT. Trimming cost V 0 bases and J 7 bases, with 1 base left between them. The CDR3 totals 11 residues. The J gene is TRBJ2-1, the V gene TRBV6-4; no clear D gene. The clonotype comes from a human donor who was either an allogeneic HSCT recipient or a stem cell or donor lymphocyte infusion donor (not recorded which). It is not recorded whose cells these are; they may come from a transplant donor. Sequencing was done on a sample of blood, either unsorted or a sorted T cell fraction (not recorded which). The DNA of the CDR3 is TGTGCCAGCAGTGACTCGAATGAGCAGTTCTTC. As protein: CASSDSNEQFF.